This T cell receptor (beta chain) was identified in a study of blood T cell repertoires in COVID-19. CDR1 and CDR2 from the germline V gene are SGHAT and FQNNGV. The CDR3 contains 13 residues. Trimming pared 1 base from V and 6 bases from J, leaving 10 bases between. The data were produced by immunoSEQ multiplex PCR, yet TCRdb's version contains in-frame clones alone and is incomplete. The sample records 200,000 to 250,000 clones, over 80% being singletons. This clonotype originated in a man aged 18-30 years with acute COVID-19. The source material was PBMCs or T cells enriched from blood (not recorded which). V usage is TRBV11-2 and J usage is TRBJ2-7, with D tentatively TRBD2 (6 bases). This CDR3 reads CASSLALTSEQYF. The CDR3 nucleotides are TGTGCCAGCAGCTTAGCCTTGACTAGCGAGCAGTACTTC.